A selection of T cell receptor beta chains follows, all from one sample in a study of patients with pleural tuberculosis. TCRdb redid the calling of the reads with MiXCR, one entry per CDR3 protein. The table lists tens of thousands of distinct CDR3 sequences, approximately 7.9% of them singletons. The receptors originated from a human donor with pleural tuberculosis. CDR3s include the opening cysteine and the closing phenylalanine or tryptophan. D genes are given only for firm matches. Size tells how often a clone was seen (once, few, many) or the class of an expanded clone, and some rows leave it out.

d_gene,abundance,j_gene,v_gene,CDR3nt,CDR3aa
-,many,TRBJ2-5,TRBV28,TGTGCCAGCAGTTTATTAACAGGGAACGCCGAGACCCAGTACTTC,CASSLLTGNAETQYF
-,many,TRBJ1-4,TRBV20-1,TGCAGTGCCAGAGAACGGGCGGGGGAAAAACTGTTTTTT,CSARERAGEKLFF
-,few,TRBJ2-1,TRBV29-1,TGCAGCGCTAAAGGGACGTTAAAGAATGAGCAGTTCTTC,CSAKGTLKNEQFF
-,-,TRBJ2-6,TRBV15,TGTGCCACCCGTTCCAGGGGTGGGGCCAACGTCCTGACTTTC,CATRSRGGANVLTF
-,many,TRBJ1-1,TRBV19,TGTGCCAGTACTCGGGGCGGGATGAACACTGAAGCTTTCTTT,CASTRGGMNTEAFF
TRBD1,many,TRBJ1-2,TRBV6-2/TRBV6-3,TGTGCCAGCAGTTACTCACCGACAGGGGACGCCTATGGCTACACCTTC,CASSYSPTGDAYGYTF
-,many,TRBJ1-1,TRBV12-3/TRBV12-4,TGTGCCAGCAGTTTAAGGGCAGTAAGTGACGCTTTCTTT,CASSLRAVSDAFF
-,many,TRBJ1-2,TRBV10-2,TGCGCCAGCAGTGAAGGCAGGGTACCCTATGGCTACACCTTC,CASSEGRVPYGYTF
-,many,TRBJ2-1,TRBV28,TGTGCCAGCAGTTATAGCGGCCTTTCTTACAATGAGCAGTTCTTC,CASSYSGLSYNEQFF
-,few,TRBJ2-7,TRBV11-2,TGTGCCAGCGCTGTGGGGGAGCGATACGAGCAGTACTTC,CASAVGERYEQYF
-,many,TRBJ2-1,TRBV11-1,TGTGCCAGCAGCGTCAACTACCCAGCCCTTGACAATGAGCAGTTCTTC,CASSVNYPALDNEQFF
-,many,TRBJ1-1,TRBV2,TGTGCCAGCAGTGACATCGAGAACACTGAAGCTTTCTTT,CASSDIENTEAFF
-,many,TRBJ2-2,TRBV10-1,TGCGCCAGCAGTGACCGGACTGGCGGGGAGCTGTTTTTT,CASSDRTGGELFF
-,medium-sized,TRBJ1-5,TRBV12-5,TGTGCTAGTGGTTTGGCTCATCAGCCCCAGCATTTT,CASGLAHQPQHF
-,-,TRBJ2-7,TRBV10-2,TGCGCCAGCAGTGGAAGTAGCGGTACCTCCTACGAGCAGTACTTC,CASSGSSGTSYEQYF
TRBD2,many,TRBJ2-7,TRBV7-6,TGTGCCAGCAGCTCGTCGACTAGCGGGAGCACCTACGAGCAGTACTTC,CASSSSTSGSTYEQYF
-,few,TRBJ1-4,TRBV5-6,TGTGCCAGCAGCATCTCAGGAATAGGTGAAAAACTGTTTTTT,CASSISGIGEKLFF
-,many,TRBJ2-3,TRBV12-3/TRBV12-4,TGTGCCAGCAAGCAAAGGCGGTCGGGCGCAGATACGCAGTATTTT,CASKQRRSGADTQYF
TRBD1,many,TRBJ1-2,TRBV27,TGTGCCAGCAGTTTAACAGGGGATCGCTACACCTTC,CASSLTGDRYTF
-,many,TRBJ1-3,TRBV6-2/TRBV6-3,TGTGCCAGCAGTTACTCGTCCCAGCTTGGAAACACCATATATTTT,CASSYSSQLGNTIYF
TRBD2,few,TRBJ2-1,TRBV29-1,TGCAGCGCCCCGAAGGGACTAGCGGGAGGGCCTGAGCAGTTCTTC,CSAPKGLAGGPEQFF
-,many,TRBJ2-3,TRBV28,TGTGCCAGCAGTAATGGGCCCGCCCAGGATACGCAGTATTTT,CASSNGPAQDTQYF
-,many,TRBJ1-1,TRBV19,TGTGCCAGTAGTATATGGGTCAACACTGAAGCTTTCTTT,CASSIWVNTEAFF
-,few,TRBJ1-1,TRBV5-1,TGCGCCAGCAGCTTGATACTGAACACTGAAGCTTTCTTT,CASSLILNTEAFF
-,many,TRBJ1-1,TRBV19,TGTGCCAGTAGTAAGGAGATGCGGAGAATGAACACTGAAGCTTTCTTT,CASSKEMRRMNTEAFF
-,many,TRBJ2-7,TRBV24-1,TGTGCCACCAGTGGGGGGAACAGTCCCTACGAGCAGTACTTC,CATSGGNSPYEQYF
-,-,TRBJ2-1,TRBV4-2,TGTGCCAGTAGCCAAGGAGCGCGAGCCTTCTACAATGAGCAGTTCTTC,CASSQGARAFYNEQFF
-,many,TRBJ1-2,TRBV12-3/TRBV12-4,TGTGCCAGCAGTTTCGGCGGGGGCAGGGGCTACACCTTC,CASSFGGGRGYTF
-,many,TRBJ2-7,TRBV20-1,TGCAGTGCCGGGCATGTCCTTTATGAGCAGTACTTC,CSAGHVLYEQYF
TRBD1,-,TRBJ1-2,TRBV29-1,TGCAGCGTTGTTTTCCAGGGGGTGAATGGCTACACCTTC,CSVVFQGVNGYTF
-,many,TRBJ2-5,TRBV15,TGTGCCACCAGCTCGAGGGAGACCCAGTACTTC,CATSSRETQYF
TRBD1,many,TRBJ2-5,TRBV12-3/TRBV12-4,TGTGCCAGCAAAGACCCGGGACAGGCCGTCCAAGAGACCCAGTACTTC,CASKDPGQAVQETQYF
-,many,TRBJ2-5,TRBV11-2,TGTGCCAGCAGCTCCGGACTGGAGACCCAGTACTTC,CASSSGLETQYF
TRBD1,many,TRBJ1-5,TRBV20-1,TGCAGTGCTTCGGACAGGCCCGATCAGCCCCAGCATTTT,CSASDRPDQPQHF
TRBD2,many,TRBJ2-1,TRBV12-3/TRBV12-4,TGTGCCAGCAGTCCTCGACTAGCGGGGGCCTACAATGAGCAGTTCTTC,CASSPRLAGAYNEQFF
-,many,TRBJ2-1,TRBV12-3/TRBV12-4,TGTGCCAGCAGCCCGAGCGGTGAGCAGTTCTTC,CASSPSGEQFF
-,many,TRBJ1-2,TRBV6-5,TGTGCCAGCAGTTCCTACAGGAACTATGGCTACACCTTC,CASSSYRNYGYTF
TRBD2,many,TRBJ2-1,TRBV13,TGTGCCAGCAGCATAGGGACTAGCTCTCGCTATGAGCAGTTCTTC,CASSIGTSSRYEQFF
TRBD2,few,TRBJ2-1,TRBV5-1,TGCGCCAGCAGCGCGGGACTAGCGGTGGGTTACAATGAGCAGTTCTTC,CASSAGLAVGYNEQFF
TRBD1,many,TRBJ1-6,TRBV6-2/TRBV6-3,TGTGCCAGCAGTTACTCTACAGGGGGCAGGTCACCCCTCCACTTT,CASSYSTGGRSPLHF
-,many,TRBJ1-1,TRBV14,TGTGCCAGCAGCCAAAACGATGGTGCTTTCTTT,CASSQNDGAFF
-,many,TRBJ1-5,TRBV24-1,TGTGCCACCAGTGAGAGGGGAGGGAGCAATCAGCCCCAGCATTTT,CATSERGGSNQPQHF
-,many,TRBJ1-1,TRBV10-3,TGTGCCATCATGAGCGGGGGGATTGACACTGAAGCTTTCTTT,CAIMSGGIDTEAFF
TRBD1,many,TRBJ2-7,TRBV11-1,TGTGCCAGCAGCAACCGGAACAGGGGCTACGAGCAGTACTTC,CASSNRNRGYEQYF
-,many,TRBJ1-1,TRBV24-1,TGTGCCACCAGTGACCCAAGGACCGGTACCACTGAAGCTTTCTTT,CATSDPRTGTTEAFF
-,many,TRBJ2-1,TRBV11-2,TGTGCCAGCAGCTTAGTTTCTAGCAATGAGCAGTTCTTC,CASSLVSSNEQFF
-,many,TRBJ2-2,TRBV20-1,TGCAGTGCTAGCCGTACCGGCACCGGGGAGCTGTTTTTT,CSASRTGTGELFF
TRBD2,many,TRBJ2-1,TRBV11-1,TGTGCCAGCAGCTTAGGCGGGAGGGCCTACAATGAGCAGTTCTTC,CASSLGGRAYNEQFF
-,many,TRBJ1-1,TRBV11-1,TGTGCCAGCAGCCCAACCCAGGGAGGTAGTGAAGCTTTCTTT,CASSPTQGGSEAFF
-,few,TRBJ1-6,TRBV19,TGTGCCAGTAGTAACCCGGGGAACACCTATAATTCACCCCTCCACTTT,CASSNPGNTYNSPLHF
-,-,TRBJ2-7,TRBV12-3/TRBV12-4,TGTGCCAGCAGTCCCCTTAGCTCCTACGAGCAGTACTTC,CASSPLSSYEQYF
TRBD2,many,TRBJ2-3,TRBV28,TGTGCCAGCAGTGGAGCGGGAGTTTCAGATACGCAGTATTTT,CASSGAGVSDTQYF
-,many,TRBJ1-1,TRBV7-2,TGTGCCAGCAGCTTAGCGACAGGAAAAGCTTTCTTT,CASSLATGKAFF
-,-,TRBJ2-5,TRBV21-1,TGTGCCAGCAGACGTTGGACTAGCGGGATGCAAGAGACCCAGTACTTC,CASRRWTSGMQETQYF
TRBD2,few,TRBJ2-3,TRBV19,TGTGCCAGTAGCATGGGCGGGAGTGGGAATACGCAGTATTTT,CASSMGGSGNTQYF